This entry is about one TCR beta chain. This record comes from a study of CD8 T cells in Susac syndrome. Looking at the study overall: The sequenced Susac syndrome patients comprised more than 5 with active disease and 8 or 9 in remission. The Susac syndrome patients were therapy-naive, on corticosteroids, or on intravenous immunoglobulin alone at blood draw.

V gave up 6 bases and J gave up 6 bases; unmatched junction bases: 8. This CDR3 is 15 amino acids long. Random-hexamer reverse transcription was applied to roughly 0.45 to 1 ug RNA. MiXCR, run by TCRdb on the immunoSEQ multiplex PCR reads, gives a single entry per CDR3 protein. The sample contains some 110,000 distinct CDR3 sequences, 85% to 95% of which appear only once. The patients with Susac syndrome were individuals who fulfilled the recently defined diagnostic criteria for disease that was either definite or probable. Isolation of CD8+ and CD4+ T cells was performed negatively, whereas enrichment of TEMRA cells was done by FACS.

The rearrangement joins TRBV12-3 or TRBV12-4 to TRBJ2-2, with 9 bases fitting TRBD2. This TCR was sampled from a human donor with Susac syndrome. The sample consisted of CD8+ T cells from PBMCs. The CDR3 DNA follows: TGTGCCAGCAGCCCAGGGACTAGCCAGTCCGGGGAGCTGTTTTTT. Protein product: CASSPGTSQSGELFF.